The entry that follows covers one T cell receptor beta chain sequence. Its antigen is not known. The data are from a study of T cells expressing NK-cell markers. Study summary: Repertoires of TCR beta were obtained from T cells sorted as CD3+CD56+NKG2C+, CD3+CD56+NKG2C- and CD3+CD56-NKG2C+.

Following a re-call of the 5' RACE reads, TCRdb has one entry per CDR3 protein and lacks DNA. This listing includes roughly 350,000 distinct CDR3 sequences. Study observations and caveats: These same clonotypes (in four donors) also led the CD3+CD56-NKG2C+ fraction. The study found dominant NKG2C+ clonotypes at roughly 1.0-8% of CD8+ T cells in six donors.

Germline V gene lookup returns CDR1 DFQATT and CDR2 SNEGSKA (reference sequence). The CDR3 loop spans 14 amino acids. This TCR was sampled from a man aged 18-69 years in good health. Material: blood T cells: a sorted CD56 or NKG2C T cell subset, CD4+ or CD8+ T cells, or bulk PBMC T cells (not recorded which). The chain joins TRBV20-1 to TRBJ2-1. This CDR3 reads CSAVVGAFDNEQFF.